The source of this T cell receptor beta chain is a study of response to subunit inactivated influenza vaccine. The CDR3 covers 14 residues. The germline gives CDR1 DFQATT, CDR2 SNEGSKA (reference sequence). V gave up 5 bases and J gave up 0 bases, with 12 bases separating them. This clonotype was detected a few times. The antigen is not known. Study results and limitations: A suggestion made by the authors is that each seasonal influenza vaccination recruits few new T cells.

One entry per CDR3 protein results from TCRdb running MiXCR on the RT-PCR reads. Here the sample spans around 520,000 distinct CDR3 sequences, 25% being singletons. The sample was CD4+ T cells sorted from PBMCs, taken more than 4 days after vaccination. The receptor was isolated from a man aged 45 to 65 who received an inactivated influenza vaccine. The rearrangement uses TRBV20-1 and TRBJ2-3; D remains ambiguous. The CDR3 nucleotides are TGCAGTGCTCATCCCCCAGGTAGCACAGATACGCAGTATTTT. As protein: CSAHPPGSTDTQYF.